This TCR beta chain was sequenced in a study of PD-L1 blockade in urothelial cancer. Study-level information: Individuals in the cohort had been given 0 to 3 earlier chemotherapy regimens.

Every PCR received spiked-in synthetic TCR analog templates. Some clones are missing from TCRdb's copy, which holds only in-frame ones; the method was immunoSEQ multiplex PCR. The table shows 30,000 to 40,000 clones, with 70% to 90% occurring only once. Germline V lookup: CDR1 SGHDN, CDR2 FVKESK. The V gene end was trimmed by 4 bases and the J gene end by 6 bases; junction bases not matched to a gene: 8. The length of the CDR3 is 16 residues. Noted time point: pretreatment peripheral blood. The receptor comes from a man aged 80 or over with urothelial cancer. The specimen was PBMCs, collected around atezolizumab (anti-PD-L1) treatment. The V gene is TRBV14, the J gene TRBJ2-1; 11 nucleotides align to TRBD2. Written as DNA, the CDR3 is TGTGCCAGCAGCCTCCCGGGACTAGCGGCCCCCAATGAGCAGTTCTTC. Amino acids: CASSLPGLAAPNEQFF.